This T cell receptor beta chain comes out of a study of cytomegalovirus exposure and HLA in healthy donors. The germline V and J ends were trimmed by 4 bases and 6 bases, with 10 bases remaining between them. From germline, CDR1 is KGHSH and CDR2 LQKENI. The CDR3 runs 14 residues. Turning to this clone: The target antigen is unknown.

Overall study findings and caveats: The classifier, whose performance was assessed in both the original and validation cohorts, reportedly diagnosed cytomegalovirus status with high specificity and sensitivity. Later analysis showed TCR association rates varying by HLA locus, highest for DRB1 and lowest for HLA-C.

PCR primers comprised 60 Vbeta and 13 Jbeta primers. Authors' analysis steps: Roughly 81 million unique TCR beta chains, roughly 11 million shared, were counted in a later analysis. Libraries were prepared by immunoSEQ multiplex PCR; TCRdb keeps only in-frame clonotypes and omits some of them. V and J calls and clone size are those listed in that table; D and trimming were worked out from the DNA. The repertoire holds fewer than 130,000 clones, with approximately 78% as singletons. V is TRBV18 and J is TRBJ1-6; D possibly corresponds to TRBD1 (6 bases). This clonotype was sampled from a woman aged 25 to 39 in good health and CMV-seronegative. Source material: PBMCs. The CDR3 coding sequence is TGTGCCAGCTCACTGGACAGAGGTAATTCACCCCTCCACTTT. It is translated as CASSLDRGNSPLHF.